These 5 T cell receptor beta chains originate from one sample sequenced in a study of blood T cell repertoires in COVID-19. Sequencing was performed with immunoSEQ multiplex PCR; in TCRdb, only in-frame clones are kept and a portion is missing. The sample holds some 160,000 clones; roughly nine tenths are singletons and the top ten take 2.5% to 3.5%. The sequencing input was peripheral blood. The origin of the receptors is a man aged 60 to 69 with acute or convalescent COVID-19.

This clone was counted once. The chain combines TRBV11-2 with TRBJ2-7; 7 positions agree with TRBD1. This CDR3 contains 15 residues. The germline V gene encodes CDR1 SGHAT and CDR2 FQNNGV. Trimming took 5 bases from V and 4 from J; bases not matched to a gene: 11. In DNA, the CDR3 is TGTGCCAGCAGCCGGTCCGGGACAGATAGTTACGAGCAGTACTTC. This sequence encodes CASSRSGTDSYEQYF.

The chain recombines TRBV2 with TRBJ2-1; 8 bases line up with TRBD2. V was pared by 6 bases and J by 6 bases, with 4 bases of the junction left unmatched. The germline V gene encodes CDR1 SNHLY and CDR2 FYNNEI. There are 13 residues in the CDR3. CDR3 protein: CASRSGGGNEQFF. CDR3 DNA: TGTGCCAGCAGGAGCGGGGGAGGCAATGAGCAGTTCTTC.

CDR3 in amino acids: CASSSTGLSGNTIYF. DNA for the CDR3: TGTGCCAGCAGCTCTACAGGGCTCTCTGGAAACACCATATATTTT. The J gene is TRBJ1-3, the V gene TRBV7-8; a possible D gene is TRBD1 (6 bases). Germline-derived CDR1 and CDR2 are SGHVS and FQNEAQ. Trimming took 4 bases from V and 0 from J, leaving 10 bases between them. The CDR3 is 15 residues long.

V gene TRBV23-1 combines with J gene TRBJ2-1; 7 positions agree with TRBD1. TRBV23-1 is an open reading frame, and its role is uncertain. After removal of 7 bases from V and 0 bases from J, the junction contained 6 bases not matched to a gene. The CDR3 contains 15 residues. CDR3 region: CASNSQGSSYNEQFF. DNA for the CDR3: TGCGCCAGCAATTCACAGGGGAGCTCCTACAATGAGCAGTTCTTC.

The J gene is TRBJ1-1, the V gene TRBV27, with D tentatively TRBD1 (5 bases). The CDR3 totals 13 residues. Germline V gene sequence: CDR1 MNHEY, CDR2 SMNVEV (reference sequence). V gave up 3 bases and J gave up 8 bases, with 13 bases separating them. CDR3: CASSFTVGGEAFF. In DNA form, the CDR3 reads TGTGCCAGCAGTTTTACGGTGGGGGGGGAAGCTTTCTTT.